The 14 T cell receptor beta chains listed next were all sequenced from one sample in a study of blood T cell repertoires in COVID-19. Using immunoSEQ multiplex PCR, the repertoire was profiled, and TCRdb retains in-frame clones only, with some absent. The table includes about 280,000 clones, more than 75% detected once. The sequenced material came from peripheral blood. The origin of the receptors is a man aged 40-49 years with active or convalescent COVID-19.

The genes are TRBV27 and TRBJ1-5, with 10 nucleotides matching TRBD1. After removal of 6 bases from V and 5 bases from J, the junction contained 7 bases not matched to a gene. CDR1 MNHEY and CDR2 SMNVEV come from the germline V gene (reference sequence). The CDR3 sequence is 15 residues long. In nucleotides, the CDR3 is TGTGCCAGCAGCCTTTTGGGGACAGGGGATCAGCCCCAGCATTTT. This translates into CASSLLGTGDQPQHF.

This chain connects TRBV7-3 to TRBJ2-2; 8 bases map to TRBD1. V dropped 6 bases and J dropped 3; count of bases not matched to a gene: 12. This CDR3 has 17 residues. Germline CDR1 is SGHTA and CDR2 is FQGTGA. The CDR3 spells CASRPAPDRADTGELFF. CDR3 sequence (DNA): TGTGCCAGCAGGCCTGCCCCGGACAGGGCTGACACCGGGGAGCTGTTTTTT.

The V call is TRBV10-3, the J call TRBJ1-5; 10 bases match TRBD1. Germline V lookup: CDR1 ENHRY, CDR2 SYGVKD. CDR3 length equals 15 residues. Trimming took 6 bases from V and 3 from J; bases not matched to a gene: 5. CDR3 residues: CAIRAGTGANQPQHF. The CDR3 DNA reads TGTGCCATCAGGGCCGGGACAGGGGCCAATCAGCCCCAGCATTTT.

The J gene is TRBJ2-4, the V gene TRBV6-5; TRBD2 agrees at 7 bases. CDR3 length: 13 residues. Germline values: CDR1 MNHEY, CDR2 SVGAGI. V was pared by 8 bases and J by 7 bases, with 8 bases of the junction left unmatched. DNA for the CDR3: TGTGCCAGCTCGCCGAAGGGAGGGAACATTCAGTACTTC. It translates to CASSPKGGNIQYF.

This clone was observed a single time. The rearrangement joins TRBV10-3 to TRBJ1-2; no clear D gene. Trimming removed 4 bases at V and 1 base at J, with 7 bases between. Germline CDR1 is ENHRY and CDR2 is SYGVKD. The CDR3 consists of 13 residues. In DNA, the CDR3 is TGTGCCATCAGTGCCCAAATTAACTATGGCTACACCTTC. Translated: CAISAQINYGYTF.

The chain uses TRBV19 and TRBJ1-2; 8 bases are shared with TRBD1. V was pared by 5 bases and J by 3 bases, with 8 bases of the junction left unmatched. Germline CDR1 and CDR2: LNHDA and SQIVND (reference sequence). This CDR3 comprises 15 residues. Written as DNA, the CDR3 is TGTGCCAGTAGTCCCGGACAGGGCGATCACTATGGCTACACCTTC. Protein sequence: CASSPGQGDHYGYTF. The variable domain in full, completed from reference TRBV19 and TRBJ1-2, reads DGGITQSPKYLFRKEGQNVTLSCEQNLNHDAMYWYRQDPGQGLRLIYYSQIVNDFQKGDIAEGYSVSREKKESFPLTVTSAQKNPTAFYLCASSPGQGDHYGYTFGSGTRLTVV.

The chain has TRBV9 and TRBJ2-1; 7 nucleotides line up with TRBD2. V shed 3 bases, J shed 2 bases, and the junction held 14 bases outside the gene matches. The CDR3 is made up of 18 amino acids. Germline V gene sequence: CDR1 SGDLS, CDR2 YYNGEE. CDR3 in amino acids: CASSATSWGGFTYNEQFF. In DNA form, the CDR3 reads TGTGCCAGCAGCGCAACCTCCTGGGGAGGGTTCACCTACAATGAGCAGTTCTTC.

DNA of the CDR3: TGTGCCAGCAGTGTAGGGTTGGGACAGGGGCTGTACACCGGGGAGCTGTTTTTT. Its protein is CASSVGLGQGLYTGELFF. The chain combines TRBV6-1 with TRBJ2-2, with 10 bases aligning to TRBD1. The CDR3 has 18 amino acids. CDR1 MNHNS and CDR2 SASEGT come from the germline V gene. Trimming removed 4 bases from V and 3 bases from J; junction bases left unmatched: 11.

This sequence joins TRBV30 and TRBJ2-3, with 8 bases matching TRBD2. Germline V CDR1 and CDR2: GTSNPN, SVGIG (reference sequence). This CDR3 is built from 15 residues. J lost 0 bases, V lost 2 bases, and 4 bases had no gene match. CDR3 bases: TGTGCCTGGAGTATCCTAGCGGGTAGCACAGATACGCAGTATTTT. It translates to CAWSILAGSTDTQYF.

The chain combines TRBV14 with TRBJ1-3; no clear D gene. Germline V gene data show CDR1 as SGHDN and CDR2 as FVKESK. V lost 2 bases to trimming and J lost 0 bases, with 14 bases between them. This CDR3 comprises 17 residues. CDR3 loop: CASSQLRQTSSGNTIYF. For the CDR3, the DNA is TGTGCCAGCAGCCAACTGCGGCAGACTAGCTCTGGAAACACCATATATTTT.

V gene TRBV6-5 combines with J gene TRBJ2-2; TRBD2 might be the D (5 bases). Trimming shortened V by 10 bases and J by 9 bases, and 15 bases separated the two germline ends. The CDR3 contains 12 residues. Germline V lookup: CDR1 MNHEY, CDR2 SVGAGI. The CDR3 is CATLGGMRELFF. The CDR3 bases are TGTGCCACGTTAGGAGGAATGCGGGAGCTGTTTTTT.

In regard to this clone: Within the sample, other DNA sequences also encode this same CDR3. The V call is TRBV30, the J call TRBJ2-7, with TRBD2 identical over 9 bases. Germline trimming cut 8 bases from V and 5 bases from J; bases unmatched to any gene: 16. Germline-derived CDR1 and CDR2 are GTSNPN and SVGIG (reference sequence). The CDR3 length is 15 residues. CDR3 in DNA: TGTGCCGGGCGGGGGGCGGGGGGGCGGGTCGACGAGCAGTACTTC. It is translated as CAGRGAGGRVDEQYF.

CDR3 region: CASSQSVTGELFF. The CDR3 coding sequence is TGCGCCAGCAGCCAATCGGTCACCGGGGAGCTGTTTTTT. The chain links TRBV4-1 to TRBJ2-2; D is ambiguous. In germline, CDR1 is MGHRA, CDR2 YSYEKL. The CDR3 extends over 13 amino acids. V lost 2 bases, J lost 4 bases, and 5 bases lay in between.

The V call is TRBV4-2, the J call TRBJ2-7; D gene ambiguous. Germline V lookup: CDR1 LGHNA, CDR2 YNFKEQ. This CDR3 is 15 amino acids long. The ends were cut back, 0 bases at V and 2 bases at J, with 11 bases in the middle. The CDR3 coding sequence is TGTGCCAGCAGCCAAGATCCAGGTTCCCCCTACGAGCAGTACTTC. Its translation is CASSQDPGSPYEQYF.